What follows are 18 T cell receptor beta chains derived from one specimen sequenced in a study of cytomegalovirus exposure and HLA in healthy donors (dated by TCRdb to between 2016 and 2019). Library preparation used the immunoSEQ multiplex PCR assay. For the multiplex PCR, a mixture combining 60 forward primers for TCR Vbeta segments and 13 reverse primers for TCR Jbeta segments was used. Here the immuneACCESS table is served through TCRdb, limited to in-frame sequences with V and J called. Missing clones are a known gap in these copies; in checked studies unresolved V genes cover under half, and the rest lacks a known reason. For this sample there are about 210,000 clones; roughly four fifths appear just once. The ten top clones hold about 3% of the sample. Sequenced: PBMCs. All receptors come from a man aged 35-49 years in good health and CMV-seropositive.

Details on this clone: Relative to the germline gene, one junction end is altered; a read error may explain this. This chain joins TRBV5-6 and TRBJ2-7; D is uncertain. The CDR3 runs to 14 residues. The germline gives CDR1 SGHDT, CDR2 YYEEEE. The CDR3, as DNA: TGTGCCGGCAGCTCGGGTGCCCCGGCCCACGAGCAGTACTTC. Protein product: CAGSSGAPAHEQYF.

This clone was recorded only once. This chain joins TRBV15 and TRBJ1-3, with D unresolved. Germline V gives CDR1 LNHNV, CDR2 YYDKDF (reference sequence). V dropped 9 bases and J dropped 4 bases, with 16 bases sitting between them. The CDR3 consists of 14 residues. Written as DNA, the CDR3 is TGTGCCACTCTTCACACCAACCTCGGAAACACCATATATTTT. Translated: CATLHTNLGNTIYF. Filled out from reference TRBV15 and TRBJ1-3, the complete variable domain reads DAMVIQNPRYQVTQFGKPVTLSCSQTLNHNVMYWYQQKSSQAPKLLFHYYDKDFNNEADTPDNFQSRRPNTSFCFLDIRSPGLGDTAMYLCATLHTNLGNTIYFGEGSWLTVV.

The rearrangement links TRBV10-3 to TRBJ2-5; 7 nucleotides agree with TRBD2. Germline CDR1 is ENHRY and CDR2 is SYGVKD. V trimming: 5 bases; J trimming: 5 bases; junction bases outside the gene matches: 11. The CDR3 is 15 residues long. CDR3 residues: CAISPERGLVETQYF. For the CDR3, the DNA is TGTGCCATCAGTCCGGAGCGGGGTTTGGTGGAGACCCAGTACTTC.

The chain combines TRBV10-3 with TRBJ2-5; 10 bases are shared with TRBD2. Trimming cost V 4 bases and J 3 bases; bases outside gene matches: 14. The CDR3 extends over 18 amino acids. In germline, CDR1 is ENHRY, CDR2 SYGVKD. The CDR3 loop is CAISARLAGEDPKETQYF. CDR3 in DNA: TGTGCCATCAGTGCAAGGCTAGCGGGGGAGGACCCCAAAGAGACCCAGTACTTC.

The chain uses TRBV9 and TRBJ2-5; D possibly corresponds to TRBD2 (6 bases). The germline CDR1 and CDR2 sequences are SGDLS and YYNGEE. The length of the CDR3 is 15 residues. Trimming removed 0 bases from V and 5 bases from J, with 14 bases in between. CDR3 residues: CASSVGTNQAETQYF. The CDR3 coding sequence is TGTGCCAGCAGCGTAGGGACTAACCAAGCGGAGACCCAGTACTTC.

The chain uses TRBV7-3 and TRBJ2-3; D is uncertain. Trimming pared 3 bases from V and 6 bases from J, leaving 10 bases between. Per germline, CDR1 SGHTA and CDR2 FQGTGA. This CDR3 spans 13 amino acids. The CDR3 is CASSFSSPDTQYF. In nucleotides, the CDR3 is TGTGCCAGCAGCTTCAGTAGCCCGGATACGCAGTATTTT. The full variable domain, in which reference TRBV7-3 and TRBJ2-3 provide the parts outside the CDR3, is GAGVSQTPSNKVTEKGKYVELRCDPISGHTALYWYRQSLGQGPEFLIYFQGTGAADDSGLPNDRFFAVRPEGSVSTLKIQRTERGDSAVYLCASSFSSPDTQYFGPGTRLTVL.

The chain uses TRBV21-1 and TRBJ2-7; TRBD2 is taken as the D call from the table, unchecked against the DNA. TRBV21-1 is labeled a pseudogene. The CDR3 loop spans 15 amino acids. The CDR3 nucleotides read TGTGCCAGCAGCAAAGGAGATAGCGGGATTGACGAGCAGTACTTC. This codes for CASSKGDSGIDEQYF.

V is TRBV5-6 and J is TRBJ2-2, with unresolved D. Per the germline V gene, CDR1 is SGHDT and CDR2 is YYEEEE. CDR3 size: 15 residues. V lost 2 bases and J lost 3, with 11 bases in between. The CDR3: CASSFGWADTGELFF. CDR3 sequence (DNA): TGTGCCAGCAGCTTTGGATGGGCCGACACCGGGGAGCTGTTTTTT.

The count of this clone is one. The V gene is TRBV4-2, the J gene TRBJ2-3, with 10 bases identical to TRBD2. The CDR3 runs 19 residues. CDR1 is LGHNA, CDR2 YNFKEQ, per germline. Unmatched junction bases numbered 10, after V lost 0 bases and J lost 1 base. DNA for the CDR3: TGTGCCAGCAGCCAAGATGCTAGCGGGGGCCGATCTGGCACAGATACGCAGTATTTT. Its translation is CASSQDASGGRSGTDTQYF.

The chain recombines TRBV29-1 with TRBJ2-1, with 11 bases aligning to TRBD2. The CDR3 runs 14 residues. J was trimmed by 7 bases and V by 3 bases; bases with no gene match: 5. Germline V gene lookup returns CDR1 SQVTM and CDR2 ANQGSEA. The CDR3 coding sequence is TGCAGCGTTGATATAGCGGGGGGGAGGAATGAGCAGTTCTTC. This gives the protein CSVDIAGGRNEQFF.

The CDR3 DNA sequence: TGTGCCAGCAGGCAAGCGACAGGGCAGAACACTGAAGCTTTCTTT. This gives the protein CASRQATGQNTEAFF. V usage is TRBV5-5 and J usage is TRBJ1-1; 7 nucleotides agree with TRBD1. CDR3 length: 15 residues. Germline V gives CDR1 SGHKS, CDR2 YYEKEE (reference sequence). V trimming: 5 bases; J trimming: 1 base; junction bases outside the gene matches: 8.

V gene TRBV7-9 combines with J gene TRBJ2-7, with D maybe TRBD2 (5 bases). CDR3 length equals 16 residues. The V gene's germline CDR1 is SEHNR and CDR2 FQNEAQ (reference sequence). Trimming left V 5 bases short and J 3 bases short, with 20 bases between. CDR3 region: CASSVLTRWGDYEQYF. CDR3 in DNA: TGTGCCAGCAGCGTCCTCACTAGATGGGGTGACTACGAGCAGTACTTC.

The gene calls are TRBV10-3 and TRBJ1-4; TRBD1 matches 9 bases. The V gene's germline CDR1 is ENHRY and CDR2 SYGVKD. This CDR3 region has 15 residues. The J segment lost 6 bases and the V segment lost 0 bases, leaving 2 bases of the junction unmatched. The CDR3 region has the DNA TGTGCCATCAGTGAGTCCGGGACAGGGCATGAAAAACTGTTTTTT. It yields the protein CAISESGTGHEKLFF.

The genes are TRBV6-5 and TRBJ1-2; D ambiguous. This CDR3 region has 15 residues. Germline lookup yields CDR1 MNHEY and CDR2 SVGAGI. Trimming pared 5 bases from V and 0 bases from J, leaving 13 bases between. The DNA of the CDR3 is TGTGCCAGCAGTCCCGGGTTCCTCTCTAACTATGGCTACACCTTC. Residues: CASSPGFLSNYGYTF.

Concerning this clone: Relative to the germline gene, one junction end is altered; a read error may explain this. The chain recombines TRBV5-4 with TRBJ1-2; no clear D gene. The germline gives CDR1 SGHNT, CDR2 YYREEE (reference sequence). The CDR3 is 13 residues long. As DNA, the CDR3 is TGTGCCAGCAGCTTGTCAGTTGCAGATGGTTACACCTTC. The encoded protein is CASSLSVADGYTF.

The chain couples TRBV7-6 to TRBJ2-1; possibly TRBD2 for D (5 bases). Germline V gene data show CDR1 as SGHVS and CDR2 as FNYEAQ. This CDR3 is built from 13 residues. V was trimmed by 5 bases and J by 6 bases, leaving 11 bases between them. Written as DNA, the CDR3 is TGTGCCAGCAGCCACCCCGGGGTCAATGAGCAGTTCTTC. Translating it yields CASSHPGVNEQFF.

The gene calls are TRBV4-1 and TRBJ2-2; 7 bases are shared with TRBD2. This CDR3 has 14 residues. V was pared by 2 bases and J by 6 bases, with 3 bases of the junction left unmatched. Germline V gives CDR1 MGHRA, CDR2 YSYEKL. This CDR3 is CASSQQRGAGELFF. The DNA of the CDR3 is TGCGCCAGCAGCCAACAACGGGGGGCCGGGGAGCTGTTTTTT.

This clone has just one count. The chain couples TRBV7-3 to TRBJ1-1; possibly TRBD1 for D (5 bases). V lost 1 base, J lost 4 bases, and 10 bases lay in between. Per the germline V gene, CDR1 is SGHTA and CDR2 is FQGTGA. The CDR3 spans 14 residues. The CDR3, as DNA: TGTGCCAGCAGCTTAAGGGGCTGGGGCACTGAAGCTTTCTTT. Protein sequence: CASSLRGWGTEAFF.